The text below deals with one T cell receptor (beta chain). This CDR3 has 14 amino acids. The V segment lost 8 bases and the J segment 2 bases; nucleotides outside the gene matches: 6. Germline values: CDR1 MNHEY, CDR2 SVGAGI. The entry originates in a study of blood T cell repertoires in COVID-19. Clones were read by immunoSEQ multiplex PCR, and TCRdb kept only the in-frame ones, dropping some. Here the sample spans fewer than 90,000 clones, approximately 80% being singletons. The TCR originated in a man in his sixties with COVID-19, enrolled during active disease. This chain links TRBV6-5 with TRBJ1-5; the match to TRBD1 covers 7 bases. The sequenced material came from peripheral blood. This CDR3 is CASVRGQGNQPQHF. CDR3 in DNA: TGTGCCAGCGTCAGAGGACAGGGCAATCAGCCCCAGCATTTT.